This entry concerns a single T cell receptor beta chain. Its antigen is not identified. The sample belongs to a study of blood T cells in healthy people across ages. Study-wide findings and caveats: Older age went with lower TCR beta diversity per million T cells, in a roughly linear way.

Per-sample PBMC isolation yielded at least 7 million cells. This CDR3 is built from 16 residues. V was pared by 0 bases and J by 10 bases, with 17 bases between. Per germline, CDR1 SGDLS and CDR2 YYNGEE. Then a second PCR, running roughly 7 to 11 cycles, was carried out with a sample-barcoded 5' primer and a J-beta primer mix. TCRdb re-analysed the 5' RACE reads in MiXCR, keeping a single row per CDR3 protein. The sample gives 1.5 million to 2 million distinct CDR3 sequences, about 32% of which show up once; about 11% is in the top ten. The specimen was blood. The clonotype originates from a woman in her twenties or thirties in good health. The V and J genes are TRBV9 and TRBJ1-6; TRBD1 might be the D (6 bases). DNA for the CDR3: TGTGCCAGCAGCGTAGGGGCGGGGGCCCTTGGGTCACCCCTCCACTTT. Its translation: CASSVGAGALGSPLHF.